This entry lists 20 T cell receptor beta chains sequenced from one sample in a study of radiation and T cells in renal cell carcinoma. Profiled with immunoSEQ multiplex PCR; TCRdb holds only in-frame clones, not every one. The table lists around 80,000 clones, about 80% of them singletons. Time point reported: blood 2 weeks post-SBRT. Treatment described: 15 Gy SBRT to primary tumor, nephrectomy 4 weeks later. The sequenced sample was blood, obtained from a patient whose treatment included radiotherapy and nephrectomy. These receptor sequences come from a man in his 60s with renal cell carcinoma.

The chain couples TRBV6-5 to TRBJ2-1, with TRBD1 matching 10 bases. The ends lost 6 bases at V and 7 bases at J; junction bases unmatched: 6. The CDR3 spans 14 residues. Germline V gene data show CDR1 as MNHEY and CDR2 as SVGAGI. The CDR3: CASSGTGALNEQFF. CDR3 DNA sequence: TGTGCCAGCAGCGGGACAGGGGCCTTGAATGAGCAGTTCTTC.

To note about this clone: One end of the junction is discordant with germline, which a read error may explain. CDR3 DNA sequence: TGTGCCAGCAGTTACTCGGGCAGAGAGTCCCAGTACTTC. Translating it yields CASSYSGRESQYF. The chain links TRBV6-6 to TRBJ2-5; D not certain. Germline V gene sequence: CDR1 MNHNY, CDR2 SVGAGI (reference sequence). This CDR3 spans 13 amino acids.

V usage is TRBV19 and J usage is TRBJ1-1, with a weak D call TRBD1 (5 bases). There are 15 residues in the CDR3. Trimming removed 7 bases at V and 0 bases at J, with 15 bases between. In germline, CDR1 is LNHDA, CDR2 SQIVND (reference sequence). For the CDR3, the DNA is TGTGCCAGTACGACTGCGGCAGGGTTGAACACTGAAGCTTTCTTT. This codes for CASTTAAGLNTEAFF.

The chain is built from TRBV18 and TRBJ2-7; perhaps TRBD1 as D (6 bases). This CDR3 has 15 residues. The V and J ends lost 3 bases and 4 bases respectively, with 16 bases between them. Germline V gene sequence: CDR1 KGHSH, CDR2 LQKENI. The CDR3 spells CASSPQGQGYYEQYF. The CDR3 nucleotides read TGTGCCAGCTCACCCCAGGGCCAGGGGTATTACGAGCAGTACTTC. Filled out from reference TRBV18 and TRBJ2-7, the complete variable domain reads NAGVMQNPRHLVRRRGQEARLRCSPMKGHSHVYWYRQLPEEGLKFMVYLQKENIIDESGMPKERFSAEFPKEGPSILRIQQVVRGDSAAYFCASSPQGQGYYEQYFGPGTRLTVT.

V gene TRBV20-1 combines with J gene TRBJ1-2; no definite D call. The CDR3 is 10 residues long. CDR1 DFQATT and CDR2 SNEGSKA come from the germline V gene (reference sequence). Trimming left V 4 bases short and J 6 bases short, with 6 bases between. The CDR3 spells CSANHNGYTF. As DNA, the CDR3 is TGCAGTGCTAATCACAATGGCTACACCTTC.

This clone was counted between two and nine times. DNA of the CDR3: TGCGCCAGCAGTGCGGGGGTCGGCGGGGCCAACGTCCTGACTTTC. Its translation: CASSAGVGGANVLTF. J is TRBJ2-6 and V is TRBV10-1, with D possibly matching TRBD2 (6 bases). This CDR3 has 15 amino acids. The V end lost 4 bases, the J end lost 4 bases, and 11 bases lay between the germline ends. Germline CDR1 reads WNHNN; CDR2 reads SYGVQD (reference sequence).

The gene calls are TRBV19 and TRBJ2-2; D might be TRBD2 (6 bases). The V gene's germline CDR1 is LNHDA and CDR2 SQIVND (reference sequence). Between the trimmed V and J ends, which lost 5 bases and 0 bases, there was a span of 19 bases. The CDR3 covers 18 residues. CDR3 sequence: CASSPLDYLASNTGELFF. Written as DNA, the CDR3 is TGTGCCAGTAGTCCCCTGGACTACTTGGCCTCGAACACCGGGGAGCTGTTTTTT.

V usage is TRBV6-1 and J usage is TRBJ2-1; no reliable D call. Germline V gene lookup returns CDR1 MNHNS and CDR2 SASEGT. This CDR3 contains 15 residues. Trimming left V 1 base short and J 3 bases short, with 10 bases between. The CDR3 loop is CASSEGSTLYNEQFF. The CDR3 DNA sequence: TGTGCCAGCAGTGAAGGCTCCACCCTCTACAATGAGCAGTTCTTC.

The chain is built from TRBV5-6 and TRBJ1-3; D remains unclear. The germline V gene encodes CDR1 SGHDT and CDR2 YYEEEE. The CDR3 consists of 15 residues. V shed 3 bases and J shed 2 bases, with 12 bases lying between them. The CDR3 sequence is CASSSGVWPGNTIYF. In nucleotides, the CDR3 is TGTGCCAGCAGCTCCGGGGTTTGGCCTGGAAACACCATATATTTT.

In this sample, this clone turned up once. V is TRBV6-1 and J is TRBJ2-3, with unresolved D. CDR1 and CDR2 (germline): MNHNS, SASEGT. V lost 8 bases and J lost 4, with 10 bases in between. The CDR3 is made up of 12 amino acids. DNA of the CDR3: TGTGCCAGCGTGCGAAGGGCAGATACGCAGTATTTT. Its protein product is CASVRRADTQYF.

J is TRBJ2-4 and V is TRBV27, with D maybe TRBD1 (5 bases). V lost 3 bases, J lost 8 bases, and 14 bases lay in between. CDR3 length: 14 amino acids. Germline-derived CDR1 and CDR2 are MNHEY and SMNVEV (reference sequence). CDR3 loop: CASSFFKGNYIQYF. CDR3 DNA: TGTGCCAGCAGTTTCTTCAAGGGGAATTACATTCAGTACTTC.

CDR3 sequence: CASSFSGNTGNTIYF. The CDR3 coding sequence is TGTGCCAGCAGCTTTAGTGGGAACACTGGAAACACCATATATTTT. The chain couples TRBV7-2 to TRBJ1-3; D unresolved. CDR3 length equals 15 residues. CDR1 and CDR2 from the germline V gene are SGHTA and FQGNSA. Trimming took 3 bases from V and 2 from J, leaving 11 bases between them.

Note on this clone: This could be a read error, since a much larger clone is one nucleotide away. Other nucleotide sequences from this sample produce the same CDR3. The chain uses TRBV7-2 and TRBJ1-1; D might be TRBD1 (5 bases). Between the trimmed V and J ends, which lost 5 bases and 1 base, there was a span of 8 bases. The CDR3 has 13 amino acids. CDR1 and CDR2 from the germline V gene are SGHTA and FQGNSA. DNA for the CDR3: TGTGCCAGCAGCCCCGGACAGAACACTGAAGCTTTCTTT. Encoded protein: CASSPGQNTEAFF.

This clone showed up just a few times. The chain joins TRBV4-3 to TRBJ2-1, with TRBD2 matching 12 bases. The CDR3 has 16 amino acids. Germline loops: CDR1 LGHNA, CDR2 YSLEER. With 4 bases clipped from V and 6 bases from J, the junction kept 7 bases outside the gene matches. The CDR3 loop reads CASSPRGLAGRNEQFF. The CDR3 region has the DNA TGCGCCAGCAGCCCCCGGGGACTAGCGGGCCGCAATGAGCAGTTCTTC.

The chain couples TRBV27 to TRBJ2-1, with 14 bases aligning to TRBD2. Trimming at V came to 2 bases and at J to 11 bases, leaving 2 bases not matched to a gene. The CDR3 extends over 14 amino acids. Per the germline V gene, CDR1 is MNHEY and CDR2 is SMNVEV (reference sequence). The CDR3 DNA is TGTGCCAGCAGTTTAGGGACTAGCGGGAGAAAGCAGTTCTTC. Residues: CASSLGTSGRKQFF.

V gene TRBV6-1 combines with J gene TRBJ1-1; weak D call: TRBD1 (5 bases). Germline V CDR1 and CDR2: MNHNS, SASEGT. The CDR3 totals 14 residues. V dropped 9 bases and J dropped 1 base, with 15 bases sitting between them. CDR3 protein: CASRGGEGNTEAFF. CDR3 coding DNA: TGTGCCAGTCGGGGGGGGGAAGGGAACACTGAAGCTTTCTTT.

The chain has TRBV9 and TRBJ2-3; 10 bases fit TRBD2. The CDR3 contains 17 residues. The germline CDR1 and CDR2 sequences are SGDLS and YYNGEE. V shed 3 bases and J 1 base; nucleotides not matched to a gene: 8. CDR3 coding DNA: TGTGCCAGCAGCGGGACTAGCGGCTCCCCTGGCACAGATACGCAGTATTTT. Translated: CASSGTSGSPGTDTQYF.

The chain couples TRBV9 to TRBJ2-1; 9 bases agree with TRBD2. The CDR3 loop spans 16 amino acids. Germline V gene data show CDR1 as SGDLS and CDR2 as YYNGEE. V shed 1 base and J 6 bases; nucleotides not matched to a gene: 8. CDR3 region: CASSVLSGLAINEQFF. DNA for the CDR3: TGTGCCAGCAGCGTATTGTCAGGACTAGCGATCAATGAGCAGTTCTTC.

CDR3 nucleotides: TGTGCCAGCAGCCTGGGAACAGGGGCCTTGAACACTGAAGCTTTCTTT. Its translation: CASSLGTGALNTEAFF. This sequence joins TRBV11-2 and TRBJ1-1; TRBD1 agrees at 7 bases. This CDR3 contains 16 residues. Germline loops: CDR1 SGHAT, CDR2 FQNNGV. V trimming: 5 bases; J trimming: 0 bases; junction bases outside the gene matches: 9. Based on the CDR3 plus reference TRBV11-2 and TRBJ1-1, the full variable domain is EAGVAQSPRYKIIEKRQSVAFWCNPISGHATLYWYQQILGQGPKLLIQFQNNGVVDDSQLPKDRFSAERLKGVDSTLKIQPAKLEDSAVYLCASSLGTGALNTEAFFGQGTRLTVV.

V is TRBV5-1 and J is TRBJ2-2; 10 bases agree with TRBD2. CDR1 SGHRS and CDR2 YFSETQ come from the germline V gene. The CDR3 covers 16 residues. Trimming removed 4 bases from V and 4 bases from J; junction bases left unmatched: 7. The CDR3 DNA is TGCGCCAGCAGCCACGGACTAGCGGAGGCCACCGGGGAGCTGTTTTTT. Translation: CASSHGLAEATGELFF.